This T cell receptor beta chain was documented in a study of shared clonotypes between healthy human individuals. Repertoires were generated with immunoSEQ multiplex PCR, while TCRdb's copy carries only in-frame clones and drops some. The sample has more than 1 million clones; 75% to 80% are singletons. The ends were cut back, 4 bases at V and 4 bases at J, with 5 bases in the middle. Per germline, CDR1 SGHRS and CDR2 YFSETQ. CDR3 length: 12 amino acids. The specimen was memory CD4+ T cells from PBMCs. Noted subset: CD45RA-negative fraction. The chain employs TRBV5-1 and TRBJ2-2; D remains unclear. The source of this sequence is a man aged 18 to 35 in good health. Some clones in this sample may be carry-over from other donors' samples. In DNA, the CDR3 is TGCGCCAGCAGCAAGTTCACCGGGGAGCTGTTTTTT. As protein: CASSKFTGELFF.